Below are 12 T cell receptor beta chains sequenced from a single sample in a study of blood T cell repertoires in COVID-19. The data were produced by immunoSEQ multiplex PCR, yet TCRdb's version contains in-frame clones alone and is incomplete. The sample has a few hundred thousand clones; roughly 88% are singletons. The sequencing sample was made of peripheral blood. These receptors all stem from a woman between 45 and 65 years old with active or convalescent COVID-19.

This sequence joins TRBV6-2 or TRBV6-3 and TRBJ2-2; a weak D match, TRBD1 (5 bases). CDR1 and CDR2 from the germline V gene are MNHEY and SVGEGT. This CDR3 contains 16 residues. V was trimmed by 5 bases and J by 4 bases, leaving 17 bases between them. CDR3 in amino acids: CASSPLRQGSTGELFF. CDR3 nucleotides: TGTGCCAGCAGTCCCCTCCGGCAGGGATCCACCGGGGAGCTGTTTTTT.

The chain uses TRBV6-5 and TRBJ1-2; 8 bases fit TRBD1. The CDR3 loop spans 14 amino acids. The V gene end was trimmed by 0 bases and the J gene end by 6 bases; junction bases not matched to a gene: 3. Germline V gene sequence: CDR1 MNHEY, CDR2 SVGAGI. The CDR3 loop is CASSYSAGGDGYTF. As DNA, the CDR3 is TGTGCCAGCAGTTACTCGGCAGGGGGCGATGGCTACACCTTC.

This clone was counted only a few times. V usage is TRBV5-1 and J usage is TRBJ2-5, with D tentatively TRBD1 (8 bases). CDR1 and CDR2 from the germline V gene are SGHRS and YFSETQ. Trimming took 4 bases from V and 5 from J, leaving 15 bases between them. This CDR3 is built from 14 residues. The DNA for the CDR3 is TGCGCCAGCAGCACAGGGGGGGAGAAGGAGACCCAGTACTTC. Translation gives CASSTGGEKETQYF.

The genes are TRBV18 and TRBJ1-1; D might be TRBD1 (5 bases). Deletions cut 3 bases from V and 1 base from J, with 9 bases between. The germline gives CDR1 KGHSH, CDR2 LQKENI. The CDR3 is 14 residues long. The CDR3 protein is CASSPRGSNTEAFF. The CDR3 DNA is TGTGCCAGCTCACCGCGGGGCTCGAACACTGAAGCTTTCTTT.

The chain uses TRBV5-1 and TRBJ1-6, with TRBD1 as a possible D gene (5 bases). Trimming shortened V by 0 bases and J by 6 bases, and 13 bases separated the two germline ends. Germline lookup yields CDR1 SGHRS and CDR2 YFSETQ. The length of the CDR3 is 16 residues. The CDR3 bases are TGCGCCAGCAGCTTGGTTCCAGTAAGGGGTAATTCACCCCTCCACTTT. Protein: CASSLVPVRGNSPLHF. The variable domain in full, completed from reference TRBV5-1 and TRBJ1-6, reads KAGVTQTPRYLIKTRGQQVTLSCSPISGHRSVSWYQQTPGQGLQFLFEYFSETQRNKGNFPGRFSGRQFSNSRSEMNVSTLELGDSALYLCASSLVPVRGNSPLHFGNGTRLTVT.

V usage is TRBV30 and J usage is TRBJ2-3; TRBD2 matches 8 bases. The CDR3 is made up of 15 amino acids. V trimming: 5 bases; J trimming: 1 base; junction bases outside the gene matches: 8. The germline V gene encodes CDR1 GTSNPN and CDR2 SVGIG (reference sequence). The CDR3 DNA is TGTGCCTGGGGGGAGCGGGAGAGGGGCACAGATACGCAGTATTTT. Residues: CAWGERERGTDTQYF.

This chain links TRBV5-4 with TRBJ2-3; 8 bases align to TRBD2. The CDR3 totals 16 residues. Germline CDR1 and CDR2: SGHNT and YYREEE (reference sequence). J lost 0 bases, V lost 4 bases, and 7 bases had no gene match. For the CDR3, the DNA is TGTGCCAGCAGCATCCGACTAGCGTCGAGCACAGATACGCAGTATTTT. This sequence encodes CASSIRLASSTDTQYF.

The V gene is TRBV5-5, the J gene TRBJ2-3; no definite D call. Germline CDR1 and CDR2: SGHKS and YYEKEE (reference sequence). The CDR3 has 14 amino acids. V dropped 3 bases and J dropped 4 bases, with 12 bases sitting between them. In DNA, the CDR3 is TGTGCCAGCAGCTCAGATTTAAACGCAGATACGCAGTATTTT. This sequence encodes CASSSDLNADTQYF.

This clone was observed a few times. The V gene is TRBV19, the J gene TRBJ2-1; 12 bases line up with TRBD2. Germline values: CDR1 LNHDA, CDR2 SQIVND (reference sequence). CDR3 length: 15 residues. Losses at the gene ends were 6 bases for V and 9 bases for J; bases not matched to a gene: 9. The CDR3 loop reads CASRTGTSGSGEQFF. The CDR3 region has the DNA TGTGCCAGTAGGACCGGGACTAGCGGGTCGGGTGAGCAGTTCTTC.

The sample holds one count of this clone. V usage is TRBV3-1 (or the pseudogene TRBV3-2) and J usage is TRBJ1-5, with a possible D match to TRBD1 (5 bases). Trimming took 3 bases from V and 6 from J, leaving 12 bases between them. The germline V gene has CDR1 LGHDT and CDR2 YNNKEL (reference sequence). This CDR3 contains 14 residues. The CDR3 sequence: CASSQGGLGQPQHF. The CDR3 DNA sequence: TGTGCCAGCAGCCAGGGGGGTCTGGGTCAGCCCCAGCATTTT.

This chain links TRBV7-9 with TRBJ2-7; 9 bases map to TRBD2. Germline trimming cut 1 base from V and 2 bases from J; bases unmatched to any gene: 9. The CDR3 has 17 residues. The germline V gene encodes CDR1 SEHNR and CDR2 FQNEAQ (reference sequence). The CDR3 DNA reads TGTGCCAGCAGCTTAGGGGGAGCTAGCGGGGACACCTACGAGCAGTACTTC. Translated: CASSLGGASGDTYEQYF.

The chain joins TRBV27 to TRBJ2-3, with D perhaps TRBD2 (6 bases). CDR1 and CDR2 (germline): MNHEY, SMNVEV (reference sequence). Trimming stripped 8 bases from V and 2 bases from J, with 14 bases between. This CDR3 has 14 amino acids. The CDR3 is CASLSGRFTDTQYF. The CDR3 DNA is TGTGCCAGCCTAAGCGGGCGGTTCACAGATACGCAGTATTTT.